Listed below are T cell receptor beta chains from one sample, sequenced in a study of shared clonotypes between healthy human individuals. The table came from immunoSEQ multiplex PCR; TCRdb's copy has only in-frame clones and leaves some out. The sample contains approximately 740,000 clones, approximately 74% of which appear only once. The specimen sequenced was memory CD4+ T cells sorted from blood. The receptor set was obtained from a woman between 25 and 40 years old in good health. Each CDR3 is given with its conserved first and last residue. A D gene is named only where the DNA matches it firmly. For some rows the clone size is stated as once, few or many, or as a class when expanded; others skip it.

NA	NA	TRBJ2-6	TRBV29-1	TGCAGCGTTGAAGGCCTCTTGGGCTCTGGGGCCAACGTCCTGACTTTC	CSVEGLLGSGANVLTF
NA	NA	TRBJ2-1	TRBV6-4	TGTGCCAGCAGTGACTCGAGGAGGGCCGCCTACAATGAGCAGTTCTTC	CASSDSRRAAYNEQFF
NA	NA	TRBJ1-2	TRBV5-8	TGTGCCAGCAGCTTATCGGGAGGCGGCTATGGCTACACCTTC	CASSLSGGGYGYTF
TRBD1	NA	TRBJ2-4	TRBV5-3	TGTGCCAGAAGCCCCTGGGACAGAGACCTTTCCAAAAACATTCAGTACTTC	CARSPWDRDLSKNIQYF
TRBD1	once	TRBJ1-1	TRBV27	TGTGCCAGCTACCACAGGGGGCGTGAAGCTTTCTTT	CASYHRGREAFF
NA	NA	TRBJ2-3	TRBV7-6	TGTGCCAGCAGCTTCATGGAAGATACGCAGTATTTT	CASSFMEDTQYF
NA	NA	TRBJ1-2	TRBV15	TGTGCCGCCAGCGTCAACACCCAGGTCGGCTACACCTTC	CAASVNTQVGYTF
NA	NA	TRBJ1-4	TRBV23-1	TGCGCCAGCAGTCAATCTGTAGGGAACGATGAAAAACTGTTTTTT	CASSQSVGNDEKLFF
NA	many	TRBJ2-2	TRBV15	TGTGCCACCAGCAGAGAAACCGGGGAGCTGTTTTTT	CATSRETGELFF
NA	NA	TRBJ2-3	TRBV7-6	TGTGCCAGCAGCTCTAGGGGGGGACAGGTGGTCCGCACAGATACGCAGTATTTT	CASSSRGGQVVRTDTQYF
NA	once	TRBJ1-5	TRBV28	TGTGCCAGCAGTTTGGCGGGACGGACTACATATAGCAATCAGCCCCAGCATTTT	CASSLAGRTTYSNQPQHF
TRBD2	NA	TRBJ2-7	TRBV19	TGTGCCAGTAGTACCCGGACTAGCGGGAGTAACTACGAGCAGTACTTC	CASSTRTSGSNYEQYF
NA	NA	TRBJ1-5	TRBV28	TGTGCCAGCAGTTTGGGAGGTCCCAATCAGCCCCAGCATTTT	CASSLGGPNQPQHF
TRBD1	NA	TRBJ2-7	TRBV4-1	TGCGCCAGCAGCCAAACCCTCCGGGACAGGGCCTACGAGCAGTACTTC	CASSQTLRDRAYEQYF
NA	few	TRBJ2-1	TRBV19	TGTGCCAGTACCGATGGGCCTAACTCCTACAATGAGCAGTTCTTC	CASTDGPNSYNEQFF
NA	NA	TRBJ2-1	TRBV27	TGTGCCAGTGGGGACCGGGAGACCTACAATGAGCAGTTCTTC	CASGDRETYNEQFF
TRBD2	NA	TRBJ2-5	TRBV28	TGTGCCAGCAGTTCGCCGACTAGCGGGGGGGAGACCCAGTACTTC	CASSSPTSGGETQYF
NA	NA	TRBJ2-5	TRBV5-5	TGTGCCAGCAGCTTGGGAGGGTCCCAAGAGACCCAGTACTTC	CASSLGGSQETQYF
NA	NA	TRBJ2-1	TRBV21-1	TGTGCCAGCAGACCGGGACAGGGGGCTGACAATGAGCAGTTCTTC	CASRPGQGADNEQFF
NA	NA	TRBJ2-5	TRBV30	TGTGCCTGGAGTGTAACAAATTCGGGGGCCCAAGAGACCCAGTACTTC	CAWSVTNSGAQETQYF
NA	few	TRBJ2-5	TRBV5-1	TGCGCCAGCATGACAGGAGGCTACGAGACCCAGTACTTC	CASMTGGYETQYF
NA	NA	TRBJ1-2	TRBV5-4	TGTGCCAGCAGCTTCACCAGTACTAACTATGGCTACACCTTC	CASSFTSTNYGYTF
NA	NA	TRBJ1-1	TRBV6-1	TGTGCCGCCAAGGGGCACCACAACACTGAAGCTTTCTTT	CAAKGHHNTEAFF
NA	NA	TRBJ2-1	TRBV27	TGTGCCAGCAGCCCACTATTGACTATCCCCTACAATGAGCAGTTCTTC	CASSPLLTIPYNEQFF
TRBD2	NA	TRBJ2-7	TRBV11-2	TGTGCCAGCAGCTTCGGCGGGAGGAAGGCAAATGAGCAGTACTTC	CASSFGGRKANEQYF
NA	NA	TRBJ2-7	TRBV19	TGTGCCAGTAGTGGAGACCGACTCGAGCAGTACTTC	CASSGDRLEQYF
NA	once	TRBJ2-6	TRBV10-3	TGTGCCATCAGTGAGTCTGGTGTAGCTACTGGGGCCAACGTCCTGACTTTC	CAISESGVATGANVLTF
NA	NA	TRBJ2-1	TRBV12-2	TGTGCAAGTCGCTTAGTACTAGCGGGAGGGCCGGGCAATGAGCAGTTCTTC	CASRLVLAGGPGNEQFF
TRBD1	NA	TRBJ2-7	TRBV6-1	TGTGCCAGCAGTGAAGGGGACAGGGTCAACGAGCAGTACTTC	CASSEGDRVNEQYF
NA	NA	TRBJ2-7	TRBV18	TGTGCCAGCTCACCACAGGACTACGAGCAGTACTTC	CASSPQDYEQYF
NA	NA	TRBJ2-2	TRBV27	TGTGCCAGCAGTTTCCCTCGTGTGACCGGGGAGCTGTTTTTT	CASSFPRVTGELFF
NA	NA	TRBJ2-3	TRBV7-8	TGTGCCAGCAGCTCCCTTAAGGGGCCTACAGATACGCAGTATTTT	CASSSLKGPTDTQYF
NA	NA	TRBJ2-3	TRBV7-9	TGTGCCAGCAACCCCGAGGCAGATACGCAGTATTTT	CASNPEADTQYF
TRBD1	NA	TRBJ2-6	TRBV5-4	TGTGCCAGCACCCAGGGGGCTCCGGGGGCCAACGTCCTGACTTTC	CASTQGAPGANVLTF
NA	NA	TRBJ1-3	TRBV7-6	TGTGCCAGCAGCTTAAATCAGGGGAACACCATATATTTT	CASSLNQGNTIYF
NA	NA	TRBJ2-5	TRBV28	TGTGCCAGCAGTTTGAGGGGTGGGCTGCCAGAGACCCAGTACTTC	CASSLRGGLPETQYF
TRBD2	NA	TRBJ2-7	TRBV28	TGTGCCAGCAGTCCGTCGAGTAGCGGGAGAAGGTACGAGCAGTACTTC	CASSPSSSGRRYEQYF
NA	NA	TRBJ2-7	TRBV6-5	TGTGCCAGCAGCCCCACAGGAACCGATTACGAGCAGTACTTC	CASSPTGTDYEQYF